Below are 9 T cell receptor beta chains sequenced from a single sample in a study of cytomegalovirus exposure and HLA in healthy donors. Vbeta (60) and Jbeta (13) primers were used in the PCR. Repertoires were generated with immunoSEQ multiplex PCR, while TCRdb's copy carries only in-frame clones and drops some. The data contain more than 150,000 clones, over 75% of them singletons. The sequenced sample consisted of PBMCs. These receptors all stem from a man between 35 and 55 years old in good health and CMV-seropositive.

The gene calls are TRBV5-4 and TRBJ1-5; the D is unclear. V was clipped by 2 bases and J by 8 bases, with 8 bases between them. The CDR3 has 12 residues. CDR1 SGHNT and CDR2 YYREEE come from the germline V gene (reference sequence). The CDR3: CASSLKGEPQHF. The CDR3 DNA reads TGTGCCAGCAGCTTAAAGGGAGAGCCCCAGCATTTT.

V usage is TRBV4-3 and J usage is TRBJ2-3, with TRBD2 as a possible D gene (5 bases). This CDR3 contains 15 residues. Per the germline V gene, CDR1 is LGHNA and CDR2 is YSLEER. The V gene lost 2 bases and the J gene lost 0 bases, with 9 bases spanning the gap. CDR3: CASSQITGSTDTQYF. CDR3 DNA: TGCGCCAGCAGCCAAATTACGGGGAGCACAGATACGCAGTATTTT.

J is TRBJ2-6 and V is TRBV6-4; unclear D gene. Per the germline V gene, CDR1 is MRHNA and CDR2 is SNTAGT. The length of the CDR3 is 23 residues. Trimming pared 0 bases from V and 0 bases from J, leaving 27 bases between. The CDR3 nucleotides read TGTGCCAGCAGTGACTCGATCTTCGCCCCCCGCGACTCCAAACACTCTGGGGCCAACGTCCTGACTTTC. Protein product: CASSDSIFAPRDSKHSGANVLTF.

This clone has just a few counts. The V and J genes are TRBV9 and TRBJ2-1; the match to TRBD1 covers 8 bases. The CDR3 contains 13 residues. The V segment lost 5 bases and the J segment 6 bases; nucleotides outside the gene matches: 4. The V gene's germline CDR1 is SGDLS and CDR2 YYNGEE. Here the CDR3 DNA reads TGTGCCAGCAGGGGACAGGTTGGCAATGAGCAGTTCTTC. This sequence encodes CASRGQVGNEQFF.

This clone was seen only once. This sequence joins TRBV7-8 and TRBJ2-7, with D tentatively TRBD2 (6 bases). This CDR3 has 15 residues. Germline assignment: CDR1 SGHVS and CDR2 FQNEAQ. Trimming stripped 5 bases from V and 3 bases from J, with 17 bases between. CDR3 nucleotides: TGTGCCAGCAGCCAAGGCGGGACGTGGGGCTACGAGCAGTACTTC. Translating gives CASSQGGTWGYEQYF.

The V gene is TRBV18, the J gene TRBJ1-5, with D perhaps matching TRBD1 (5 bases). Looked up from germline, CDR1 is KGHSH and CDR2 is LQKENI. The CDR3 is made up of 14 amino acids. V shed 6 bases and J shed 3 bases, with 12 bases lying between them. The CDR3 spells CASSADTVNQPQHF. CDR3 in DNA: TGTGCCAGCTCGGCGGACACCGTCAATCAGCCCCAGCATTTT.

V gene TRBV11-3 combines with J gene TRBJ2-1, with TRBD2 identical over 10 bases. Germline V gene lookup returns CDR1 SGHNT and CDR2 YENEEA. This CDR3 spans 14 amino acids. With 5 bases clipped from V and 6 bases from J, the junction kept 4 bases outside the gene matches. The chain's CDR3 is CASSAASGGNEQFF. CDR3 sequence (DNA): TGTGCCAGCAGCGCCGCTAGCGGGGGCAATGAGCAGTTCTTC.

The chain uses TRBV10-1 and TRBJ2-2; TRBD2 agrees at 7 bases. This CDR3 is built from 14 residues. V gave up 4 bases and J gave up 3 bases; unmatched junction bases: 2. The V gene's germline CDR1 is WNHNN and CDR2 SYGVQD (reference sequence). Here the CDR3 DNA reads TGCGCCAGCAGTGCGGGGAGGGACACCGGGGAGCTGTTTTTT. This codes for CASSAGRDTGELFF.

This clone came up many times. The chain employs TRBV28 and TRBJ1-2, with 8 positions matching TRBD1. The CDR3 has 15 residues. J gave up 3 bases and V 3 bases, and 6 bases lay outside the gene matches. Germline CDR1 MDHEN, CDR2 SYDVKM. CDR3 amino acids: CASSLVRTGHYGYTF. As DNA, the CDR3 is TGTGCCAGCAGTTTGGTCCGGACAGGGCACTATGGCTACACCTTC.